The T cell receptor beta chain described here comes from a study of blood T cell repertoires in COVID-19. Background on the study: Sample material is recorded as cDNA or gDNA derived from T cells, B-cell-depleted T cells, or PBMCs.

This CDR3 contains 13 residues. Germline loops: CDR1 SNHLY, CDR2 FYNNEI. Trimming pared 10 bases from V and 7 bases from J, leaving 14 bases between. This clone has just one count. As originally analysed: Reference gene primers were amplified, and this amplification served to estimate nucleated cell counts. Clones were sequenced by immunoSEQ multiplex PCR, and TCRdb holds only the in-frame ones, with some missing. The V and J calls and clone size were taken over from that table, and D and trimming were inferred from the DNA. The sample has nearly 70,000 clones, about 91% seen once; the top ten hold about 6.4%.

The chain couples TRBV2 to TRBJ1-6; no firm D call. The sequencing sample was made of peripheral blood. The receptor was isolated from a woman in her sixties or seventies with acute or convalescent COVID-19. CDR3 loop: CAISGSENSPLHF. Here the CDR3 DNA reads TGTGCCATATCCGGGAGTGAGAATTCACCCCTCCACTTT.